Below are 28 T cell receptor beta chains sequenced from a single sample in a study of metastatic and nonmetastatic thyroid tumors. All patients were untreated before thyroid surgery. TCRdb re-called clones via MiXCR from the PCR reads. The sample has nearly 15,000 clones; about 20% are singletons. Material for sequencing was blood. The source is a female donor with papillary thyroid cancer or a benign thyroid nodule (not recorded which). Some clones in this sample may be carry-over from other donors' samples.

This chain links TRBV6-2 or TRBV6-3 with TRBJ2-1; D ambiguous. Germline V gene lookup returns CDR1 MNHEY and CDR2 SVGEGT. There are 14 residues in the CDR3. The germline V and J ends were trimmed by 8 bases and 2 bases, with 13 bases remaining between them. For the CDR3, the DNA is TGTGCCAGCCCTTCGTTATTACCCTACAATGAGCAGTTCTTC. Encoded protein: CASPSLLPYNEQFF.

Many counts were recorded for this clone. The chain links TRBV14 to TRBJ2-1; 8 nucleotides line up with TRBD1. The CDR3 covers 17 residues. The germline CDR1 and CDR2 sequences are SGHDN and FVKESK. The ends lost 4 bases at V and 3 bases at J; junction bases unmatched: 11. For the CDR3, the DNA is TGTGCCAGCAGCCCTCTACGGACAGGGAAGAACTACAATGAGCAGTTCTTC. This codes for CASSPLRTGKNYNEQFF.

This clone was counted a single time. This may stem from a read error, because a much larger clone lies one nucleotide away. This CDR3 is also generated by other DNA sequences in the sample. CDR3 nucleotides: TGTGCCAGCAGAAAAACAGGTGACACTGAAGCTTTCTTT. It encodes CASRKTGDTEAFF. The chain links TRBV5-4 to TRBJ1-1, with D tentatively TRBD1 (5 bases). This CDR3 is built from 13 residues. The V and J ends lost 5 bases and 3 bases respectively, with 11 bases between them. Germline assignment: CDR1 SGHNT and CDR2 YYREEE (reference sequence).

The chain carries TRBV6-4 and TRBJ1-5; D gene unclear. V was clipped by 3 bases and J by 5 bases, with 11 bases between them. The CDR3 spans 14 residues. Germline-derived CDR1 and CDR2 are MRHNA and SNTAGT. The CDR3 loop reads CASSEAVIDQPQHF. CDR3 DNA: TGTGCCAGCAGTGAGGCAGTGATTGATCAGCCCCAGCATTTT.

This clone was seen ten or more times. CDR3 loop: CAGGHSETQYF. CDR3 nucleotide sequence: TGTGCCGGGGGACACTCAGAGACCCAGTACTTC. This chain connects TRBV5-5 to TRBJ2-5; perhaps TRBD1 as D (6 bases). Trimming stripped 10 bases from V and 4 bases from J, with 11 bases between. This CDR3 has 11 amino acids. In germline, CDR1 is SGHKS, CDR2 YYEKEE (reference sequence).

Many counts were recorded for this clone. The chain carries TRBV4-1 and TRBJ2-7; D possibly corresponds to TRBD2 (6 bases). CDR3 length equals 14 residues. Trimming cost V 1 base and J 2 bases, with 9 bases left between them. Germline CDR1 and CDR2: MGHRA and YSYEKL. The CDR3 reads CASSQVEGPYEQYF. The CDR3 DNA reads TGCGCCAGCAGCCAAGTGGAGGGGCCCTACGAGCAGTACTTC.

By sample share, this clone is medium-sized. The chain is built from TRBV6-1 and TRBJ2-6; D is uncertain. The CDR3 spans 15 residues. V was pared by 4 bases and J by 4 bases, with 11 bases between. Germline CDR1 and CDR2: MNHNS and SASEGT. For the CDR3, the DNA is TGTGCCAGCAGTGTAGAAGGCTCCGGGGCCAACGTCCTGACTTTC. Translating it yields CASSVEGSGANVLTF.

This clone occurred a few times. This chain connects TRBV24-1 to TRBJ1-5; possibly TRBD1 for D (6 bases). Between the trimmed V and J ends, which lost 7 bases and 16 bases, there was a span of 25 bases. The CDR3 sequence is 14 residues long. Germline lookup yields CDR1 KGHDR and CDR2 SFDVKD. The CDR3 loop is CATRGPGDNQPPHF. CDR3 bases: TGTGCCACCAGAGGGCCCGGGGACAATCAGCCCCCCCATTTT.

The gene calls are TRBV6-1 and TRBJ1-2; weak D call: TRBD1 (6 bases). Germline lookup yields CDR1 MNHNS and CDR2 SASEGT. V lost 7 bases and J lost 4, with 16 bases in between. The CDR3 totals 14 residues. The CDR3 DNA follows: TGTGCCAGCAAACCCACGGGGGGCGCCTATGGCTACACCTTC. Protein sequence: CASKPTGGAYGYTF.

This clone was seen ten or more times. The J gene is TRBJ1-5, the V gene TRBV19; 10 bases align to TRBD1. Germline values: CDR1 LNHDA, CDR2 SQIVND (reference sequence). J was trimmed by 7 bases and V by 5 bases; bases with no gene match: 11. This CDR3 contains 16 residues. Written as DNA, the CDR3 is TGTGCCAGTAGTGAGACAGGGGGCCTCGAGGAACAGCCCCAGCATTTT. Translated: CASSETGGLEEQPQHF.

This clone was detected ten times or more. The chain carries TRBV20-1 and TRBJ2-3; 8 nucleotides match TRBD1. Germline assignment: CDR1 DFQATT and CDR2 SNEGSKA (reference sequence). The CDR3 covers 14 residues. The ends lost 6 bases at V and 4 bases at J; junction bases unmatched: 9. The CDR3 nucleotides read TGCAGTGCGGATCCGGGACAGGTGTCAGATACGCAGTATTTT. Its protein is CSADPGQVSDTQYF.

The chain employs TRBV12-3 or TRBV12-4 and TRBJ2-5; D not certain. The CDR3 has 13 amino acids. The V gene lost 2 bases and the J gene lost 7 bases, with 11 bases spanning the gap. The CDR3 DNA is TGTGCCAGCAGTTTAACCAGGTATGTGACCCAGTACTTC. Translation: CASSLTRYVTQYF.

CDR3 bases: TGTGCCAGCATTATAGGATGGGAGGACTACTACAATGAGCAGTTCTTC. It codes for CASIIGWEDYYNEQFF. This rearrangement joins TRBV6-4 to TRBJ2-1, with a weak D call TRBD2 (6 bases). This CDR3 contains 16 residues. The germline gives CDR1 MRHNA, CDR2 SNTAGT. Trimming shortened V by 7 bases and J by 3 bases, and 19 bases separated the two germline ends.

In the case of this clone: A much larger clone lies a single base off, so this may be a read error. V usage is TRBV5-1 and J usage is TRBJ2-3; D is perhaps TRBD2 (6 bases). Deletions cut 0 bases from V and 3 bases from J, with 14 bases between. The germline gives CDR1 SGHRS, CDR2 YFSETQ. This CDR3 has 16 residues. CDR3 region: CASSLGLELTTDTQYF. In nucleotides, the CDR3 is TGCGCCAGCAGCTTGGGACTAGAGCTGACTACAGATACGCAGTATTTT.

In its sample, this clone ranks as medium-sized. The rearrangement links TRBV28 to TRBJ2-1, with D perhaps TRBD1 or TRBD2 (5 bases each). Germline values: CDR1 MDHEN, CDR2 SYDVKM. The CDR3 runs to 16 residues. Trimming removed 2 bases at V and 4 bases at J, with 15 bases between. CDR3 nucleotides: TGTGCCAGCAGTTTACTCAAGCCAGGGAGATACAATGAGCAGTTCTTC. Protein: CASSLLKPGRYNEQFF.

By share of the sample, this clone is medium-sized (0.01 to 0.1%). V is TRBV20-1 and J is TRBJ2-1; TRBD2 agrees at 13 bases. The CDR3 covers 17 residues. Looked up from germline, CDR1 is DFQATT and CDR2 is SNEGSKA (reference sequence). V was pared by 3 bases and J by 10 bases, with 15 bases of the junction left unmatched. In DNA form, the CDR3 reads TGCAGTGCTAGCGCTGCTGACGGGACTAGCGGGACGGGAGAGCAGTTCTTC. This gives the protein CSASAADGTSGTGEQFF.

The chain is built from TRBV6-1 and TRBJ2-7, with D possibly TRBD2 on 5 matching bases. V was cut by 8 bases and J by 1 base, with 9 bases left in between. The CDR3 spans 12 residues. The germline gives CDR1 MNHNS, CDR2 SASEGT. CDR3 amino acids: CASRGGSYEQYF. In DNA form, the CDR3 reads TGTGCCAGCCGAGGCGGGTCCTACGAGCAGTACTTC.

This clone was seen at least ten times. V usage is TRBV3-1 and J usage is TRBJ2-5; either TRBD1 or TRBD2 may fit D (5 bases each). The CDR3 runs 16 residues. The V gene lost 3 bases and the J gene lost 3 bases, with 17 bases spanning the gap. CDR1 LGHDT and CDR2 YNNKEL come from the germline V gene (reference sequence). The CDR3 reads CASSHTGRTGKETQYF. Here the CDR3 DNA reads TGTGCCAGCAGCCATACAGGCAGGACTGGGAAAGAGACCCAGTACTTC.

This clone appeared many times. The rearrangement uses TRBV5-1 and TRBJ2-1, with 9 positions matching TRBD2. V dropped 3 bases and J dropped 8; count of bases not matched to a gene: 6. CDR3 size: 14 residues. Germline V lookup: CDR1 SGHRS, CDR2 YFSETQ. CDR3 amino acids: CASSSVAGDDEQFF. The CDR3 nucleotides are TGCGCCAGCAGCTCGGTAGCGGGAGATGATGAGCAGTTCTTC.

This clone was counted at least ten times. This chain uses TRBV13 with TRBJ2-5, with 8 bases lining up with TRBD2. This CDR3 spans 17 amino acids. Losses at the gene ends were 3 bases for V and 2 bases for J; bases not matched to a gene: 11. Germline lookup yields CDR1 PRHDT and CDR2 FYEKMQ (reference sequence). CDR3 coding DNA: TGTGCCAGCAGCTTCCCCCGGCTAGCGGGTATACAAGAGACCCAGTACTTC. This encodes CASSFPRLAGIQETQYF.

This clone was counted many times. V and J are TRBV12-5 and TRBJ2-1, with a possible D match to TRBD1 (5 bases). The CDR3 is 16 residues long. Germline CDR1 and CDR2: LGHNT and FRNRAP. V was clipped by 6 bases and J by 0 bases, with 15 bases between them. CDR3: CASGFDTGSSYNEQFF. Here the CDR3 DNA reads TGTGCTAGTGGCTTCGACACAGGTAGCTCCTACAATGAGCAGTTCTTC.

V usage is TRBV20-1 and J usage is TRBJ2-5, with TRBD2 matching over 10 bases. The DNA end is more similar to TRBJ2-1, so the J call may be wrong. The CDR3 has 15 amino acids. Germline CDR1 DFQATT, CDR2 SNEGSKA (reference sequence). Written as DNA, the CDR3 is TGCAGTGCTAGAGAAGCGGGAGGGATTCGCAATGAGCAGTTCTTC. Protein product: CSAREAGGIRNEQFF.

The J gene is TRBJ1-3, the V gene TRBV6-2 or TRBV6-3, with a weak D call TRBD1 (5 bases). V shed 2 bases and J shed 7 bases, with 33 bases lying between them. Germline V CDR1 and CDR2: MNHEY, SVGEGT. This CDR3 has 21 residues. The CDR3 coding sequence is TGTGCCAGCAGTTACGGACGACTAGCGGGAAGCACCGGGGCCGGTGGGAACACCATATATTTT. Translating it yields CASSYGRLAGSTGAGGNTIYF.

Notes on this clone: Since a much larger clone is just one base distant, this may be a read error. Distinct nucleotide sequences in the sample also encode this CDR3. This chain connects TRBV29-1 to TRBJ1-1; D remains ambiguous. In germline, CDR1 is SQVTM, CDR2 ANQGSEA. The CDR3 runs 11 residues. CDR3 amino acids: CSYKMNTEAFF. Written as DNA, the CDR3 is TGTAGTTACAAAATGAACACTGAAGCTTTCTTT.

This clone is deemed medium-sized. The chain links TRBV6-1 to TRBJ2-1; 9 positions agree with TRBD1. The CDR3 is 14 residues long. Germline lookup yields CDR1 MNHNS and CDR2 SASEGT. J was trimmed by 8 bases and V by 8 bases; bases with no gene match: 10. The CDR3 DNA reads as TGTGCCAGCGAAGACAGGGGGATTGATGATGAGCAGTTCTTC. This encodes CASEDRGIDDEQFF.

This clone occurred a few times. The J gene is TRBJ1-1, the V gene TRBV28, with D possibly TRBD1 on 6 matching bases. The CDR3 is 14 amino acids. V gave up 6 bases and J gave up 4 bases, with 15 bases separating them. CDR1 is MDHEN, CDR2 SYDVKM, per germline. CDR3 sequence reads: CASRHGQTTTEAFF. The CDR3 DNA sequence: TGTGCCAGCAGGCACGGACAGACGACCACTGAAGCTTTCTTT.

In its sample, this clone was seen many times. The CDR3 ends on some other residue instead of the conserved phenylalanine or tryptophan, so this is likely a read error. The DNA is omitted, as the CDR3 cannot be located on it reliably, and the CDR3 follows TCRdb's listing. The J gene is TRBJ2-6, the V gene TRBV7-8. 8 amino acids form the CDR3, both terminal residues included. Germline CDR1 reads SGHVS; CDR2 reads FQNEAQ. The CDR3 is CASSLVPS.

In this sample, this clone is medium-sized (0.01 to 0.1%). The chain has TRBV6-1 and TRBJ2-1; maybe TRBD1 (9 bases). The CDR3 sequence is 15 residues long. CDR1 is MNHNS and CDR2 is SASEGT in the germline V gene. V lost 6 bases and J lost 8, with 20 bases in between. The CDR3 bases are TGTGCCAGCAGGGGGACAGGGAGCGGGAGCTATGAGCAGTTCTTC. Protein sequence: CASRGTGSGSYEQFF.